Listed here are 15 T cell receptor beta chains from one sample, sequenced in a study of cytomegalovirus exposure and HLA in healthy donors. The PCR was carried out with 60 Vbeta primers and 13 Jbeta primers. The assay was immunoSEQ multiplex PCR, and TCRdb's table has in-frame clones only and misses some. The sample lists about 180,000 clones; approximately 84% were seen once. Input material: PBMCs. The receptors originated from a man aged 25-40 years in good health and CMV-seronegative.

V is TRBV7-9 and J is TRBJ1-1; 10 nucleotides agree with TRBD1. The CDR3 sequence is 14 residues long. Trimming at V came to 6 bases and at J to 4 bases, leaving 5 bases not matched to a gene. Germline V lookup: CDR1 SEHNR, CDR2 FQNEAQ (reference sequence). CDR3 in amino acids: CASRSGQGGTEAFF. CDR3 nucleotides: TGTGCCAGCAGATCCGGACAGGGGGGCACTGAAGCTTTCTTT.

The rearrangement uses TRBV23-1 and TRBJ2-5; maybe TRBD1 (6 bases). TRBV23-1 is classed as an ORF, of uncertain function. The CDR3 extends over 22 amino acids. V gave up 0 bases and J gave up 4 bases, with 33 bases separating them. The CDR3 DNA reads as TGCGCCAGCAGTCAATCGGGAGACAATCCCCCCGGTGGAGAGGGGGTGGGAGAGACCCAGTACTTC. As protein: CASSQSGDNPPGGEGVGETQYF.

The chain recombines TRBV19 with TRBJ1-1; D perhaps matches TRBD1 (6 bases). Germline CDR1 and CDR2: LNHDA and SQIVND (reference sequence). The CDR3 runs 15 residues. With 5 bases removed from V and 5 bases from J, the gap between germline ends came to 18 bases. The CDR3 region is CASSGVRGELTEAFF. The CDR3 DNA follows: TGTGCCAGTAGTGGCGTCAGGGGAGAGTTGACTGAAGCTTTCTTT.

The chain joins TRBV27 to TRBJ2-7, with 9 bases aligning to TRBD2. J was trimmed by 5 bases and V by 6 bases; bases with no gene match: 20. CDR1 and CDR2 (germline): MNHEY, SMNVEV (reference sequence). The CDR3 is made up of 18 amino acids. CDR3 DNA sequence: TGTGCCAGCAGCATTATAGCGGGAGATGGCCCGATGGGCCACGAGCAGTACTTC. Translating it yields CASSIIAGDGPMGHEQYF.

Only one count was recorded for this clone. This chain connects TRBV28 to TRBJ2-5; 8 nucleotides align to TRBD2. CDR1 is MDHEN, CDR2 SYDVKM, per germline. The CDR3 contains 16 residues. Trimming cost V 7 bases and J 4 bases; bases outside gene matches: 14. This CDR3 is CASNRGGVGGGETQYF. DNA of the CDR3: TGTGCCAGCAATCGGGGGGGGGTCGGTGGTGGAGAGACCCAGTACTTC.

The chain has TRBV4-1 and TRBJ2-5; no reliable D call. V lost 2 bases and J 1 base, leaving 8 bases between the germline ends. Germline V gene data show CDR1 as MGHRA and CDR2 as YSYEKL. The CDR3 totals 14 residues. The CDR3 region has the DNA TGCGCCAGCAGCCAACTAGTCCCCCAAGAGACCCAGTACTTC. This sequence encodes CASSQLVPQETQYF.

The rearrangement joins TRBV9 to TRBJ2-3; TRBD2 aligns across 7 bases. The CDR3 spans 16 residues. V trimming: 0 bases; J trimming: 2 bases; junction bases outside the gene matches: 6. Germline loops: CDR1 SGDLS, CDR2 YYNGEE. The DNA for the CDR3 is TGTGCCAGCAGCGTAGCTACCGGACTAGACACAGATACGCAGTATTTT. This gives the protein CASSVATGLDTDTQYF.

J is TRBJ2-7 and V is TRBV7-6; perhaps TRBD2 as D (7 bases). Per germline, CDR1 SGHVS and CDR2 FNYEAQ. The CDR3 totals 15 residues. The V gene lost 4 bases and the J gene lost 0 bases, with 13 bases spanning the gap. CDR3 in amino acids: CASSYGGLDSYEQYF. Written as DNA, the CDR3 is TGTGCCAGCAGCTACGGGGGGCTTGACTCCTACGAGCAGTACTTC.

The chain couples TRBV11-3 to TRBJ2-1, with D maybe TRBD1 (5 bases). This CDR3 is 12 amino acids long. Germline V gives CDR1 SGHNT, CDR2 YENEEA. Between the trimmed V and J ends, which lost 6 bases and 6 bases, there was a span of 9 bases. In nucleotides, the CDR3 is TGTGCCAGCAGGCAGGGTAGCAATGAGCAGTTCTTC. It codes for CASRQGSNEQFF.

CDR3 sequence (DNA): TGTGCCATCAGTGGCAGGTTAAATGAAAAACTGTTTTTT. Translation: CAISGRLNEKLFF. The rearrangement uses TRBV10-3 and TRBJ1-4; D not certain. The CDR3 is 13 amino acids. The ends were cut back, 4 bases at V and 5 bases at J, with 8 bases in the middle. The germline V gene has CDR1 ENHRY and CDR2 SYGVKD.

The chain uses TRBV5-1 and TRBJ1-1; 8 bases are shared with TRBD1. Germline CDR1 reads SGHRS; CDR2 reads YFSETQ. This CDR3 contains 18 residues. The ends lost 4 bases at V and 0 bases at J; junction bases unmatched: 14. For the CDR3, the DNA is TGCGCCAGCAGCGGACGACAGGGGCCACAACAACTGAACACTGAAGCTTTCTTT. Protein: CASSGRQGPQQLNTEAFF.

The chain is built from TRBV5-4 and TRBJ2-7, with TRBD2 identical over 9 bases. Trimming removed 0 bases from V and 7 bases from J; junction bases left unmatched: 8. Germline V CDR1 and CDR2: SGHNT, YYREEE (reference sequence). CDR3 length: 15 residues. The CDR3 is CASSLGGRAGGEQYF. The DNA of the CDR3 is TGTGCCAGCAGCTTGGGCGGGAGGGCCGGGGGGGAGCAGTACTTC.

The chain joins TRBV5-1 to TRBJ1-1; 7 bases match TRBD1. Per the germline V gene, CDR1 is SGHRS and CDR2 is YFSETQ. V dropped 1 base and J dropped 6; count of bases not matched to a gene: 3. The CDR3 loop spans 13 amino acids. The CDR3 DNA sequence: TGCGCCAGCAGCTTGACAGGGGACGCTGAAGCTTTCTTT. Encoded protein: CASSLTGDAEAFF.

This clone is a singleton in its sample. The rearrangement joins TRBV11-3 to TRBJ1-3; D not resolved. Trimming removed 2 bases from V and 4 bases from J, with 6 bases in between. The CDR3 is 13 residues long. The germline CDR1 and CDR2 sequences are SGHNT and YENEEA. CDR3 nucleotides: TGTGCCAGCAGCTTATACACGGGAAACACCATATATTTT. Translating gives CASSLYTGNTIYF.

J is TRBJ2-1 and V is TRBV27, with 7 nucleotides matching TRBD2. Losses at the gene ends were 6 bases for V and 5 bases for J; bases not matched to a gene: 13. CDR1 is MNHEY, CDR2 SMNVEV, per germline (reference sequence). The CDR3 totals 16 residues. The CDR3 region is CASRFYGGGRDNEQFF. The CDR3, as DNA: TGTGCCAGCAGATTCTATGGTGGCGGGAGAGACAATGAGCAGTTCTTC.